The 24 T cell receptor beta chains listed next were all sequenced from one sample in a study of radiotherapy plus CTLA-4 blockade in lung cancer. The repertoire was sequenced with immunoSEQ multiplex PCR; TCRdb's copy has only in-frame clones and lacks some. The data contain approximately 80,000 clones, 78% of them seen just once; the ten biggest clones take up over 20%. Here the sequenced sample was peripheral blood, taken from a patient treated with radiotherapy plus ipilimumab. The receptors were gathered from a human donor with non-small cell lung cancer whose response to radiotherapy plus ipilimumab could not be evaluated. Some clones in this sample may be carry-over from other donors' samples.

The gene calls are TRBV5-6 and TRBJ1-2; tentatively, D is TRBD1 (6 bases). Germline CDR1 SGHDT, CDR2 YYEEEE. V was pared by 5 bases and J by 3 bases, with 29 bases between. This CDR3 has 19 residues. CDR3 nucleotides: TGTGCCAGCAGTTTTTTGGGGCAACGGGCACGGGGGGCAGACTATGGCTACACCTTC. Translating gives CASSFLGQRARGADYGYTF.

The V gene is TRBV5-1, the J gene TRBJ2-3; D is uncertain. Germline CDR1 reads SGHRS; CDR2 reads YFSETQ. The CDR3 runs 15 residues. Trimming left V 0 bases short and J 0 bases short, with 8 bases between. The CDR3 sequence is CASSLVGASTDTQYF. The CDR3 DNA sequence: TGCGCCAGCAGCTTGGTTGGAGCTAGCACAGATACGCAGTATTTT.

V usage is TRBV30 and J usage is TRBJ2-3; D possibly corresponds to TRBD1 (5 bases). The V and J ends lost 2 bases and 2 bases respectively, with 14 bases between them. CDR1 and CDR2 (germline): GTSNPN, SVGIG (reference sequence). This CDR3 is 15 amino acids long. The CDR3 is CAWSPTDSNTDTQYF. CDR3 in DNA: TGTGCCTGGAGTCCGACAGACTCAAACACAGATACGCAGTATTTT. The full variable domain, rest sourced from reference TRBV30 and TRBJ2-3, is SQTIHQWPATLVQPVGSPLSLECTVEGTSNPNLYWYRQAAGRGLQLLFYSVGIGQISSEVPQNLSASRPQDRQFILSSKKLLLSDSGFYLCAWSPTDSNTDTQYFGPGTRLTVL.

This sequence joins TRBV5-5 and TRBJ1-2; D might be TRBD1 (5 bases). Germline V CDR1 and CDR2: SGHKS, YYEKEE (reference sequence). There are 13 residues in the CDR3. The V end was cut by 2 bases, the J end by 7 bases, with 12 bases between. The CDR3 coding sequence is TGTGCCAGCAGCTTTTCGGGTAGGGGTGGCTACACCTTC. Protein: CASSFSGRGGYTF.

V usage is TRBV5-6 and J usage is TRBJ1-1; D is perhaps TRBD1 (5 bases). Germline V lookup: CDR1 SGHDT, CDR2 YYEEEE. V lost 0 bases, J lost 2 bases, and 8 bases lay in between. The CDR3 extends over 14 amino acids. CDR3 nucleotides: TGTGCCAGCAGCTTGGAGGACATCAACACTGAAGCTTTCTTT. Its translation is CASSLEDINTEAFF.

The chain joins TRBV29-1 to TRBJ2-7; possible D gene TRBD2, 6 bases. The CDR3 spans 11 residues. Per germline, CDR1 SQVTM and CDR2 ANQGSEA. Trimming shortened V by 3 bases and J by 4 bases, and 7 bases separated the two germline ends. The CDR3 nucleotides read TGCAGCGTTGAGGAGGGTTACGAGCAGTACTTC. This gives the protein CSVEEGYEQYF.

V is TRBV29-1 and J is TRBJ1-1, with TRBD1 identical over 7 bases. V shed 1 base and J 6 bases; nucleotides not matched to a gene: 8. Germline V lookup: CDR1 SQVTM, CDR2 ANQGSEA. CDR3 length equals 14 residues. CDR3: CSVEGQGFLPEAFF. In nucleotides, the CDR3 is TGCAGCGTTGAAGGACAGGGTTTTTTGCCTGAAGCTTTCTTT.

Worth noting for this clone: This sample includes further DNA sequences coding for the same CDR3. The rearrangement links TRBV28 to TRBJ1-5, with D perhaps matching TRBD1 (6 bases). CDR1 is MDHEN, CDR2 SYDVKM, per germline. CDR3 length: 14 amino acids. Trimming cost V 2 bases and J 2 bases, with 7 bases left between them. CDR3 loop: CASSLRQGNQPQHF. The CDR3 region has the DNA TGTGCCAGCAGTTTACGACAGGGCAATCAGCCCCAGCATTTT.

J is TRBJ2-1 and V is TRBV4-2; 9 bases match TRBD1. J gave up 5 bases and V 2 bases, and 13 bases lay outside the gene matches. The CDR3 is made up of 18 amino acids. In germline, CDR1 is LGHNA, CDR2 YNFKEQ. This chain's CDR3 is CASSQLKTGTGNNNEQFF. The CDR3 DNA is TGTGCCAGCAGCCAATTAAAGACCGGGACAGGGAATAACAATGAGCAGTTCTTC.

The V and J genes are TRBV2 and TRBJ2-2, with TRBD2 matching over 7 bases. The CDR3 contains 16 residues. V gave up 6 bases and J gave up 5 bases; unmatched junction bases: 12. The V gene's germline CDR1 is SNHLY and CDR2 FYNNEI. The CDR3 DNA reads TGTGCCAGCAGCGCTCCTACTAGCGTCGGGACCGGGGAGCTGTTTTTT. Translated: CASSAPTSVGTGELFF.

The chain employs TRBV29-1 and TRBJ1-5; D is possibly TRBD1 (6 bases). Germline V gene lookup returns CDR1 SQVTM and CDR2 ANQGSEA. The CDR3 sequence is 14 residues long. Trimming left V 6 bases short and J 1 base short, with 13 bases between. CDR3 loop: CSVATGGSNQPQHF. The CDR3 DNA reads as TGCAGCGTCGCGACAGGAGGAAGCAATCAGCCCCAGCATTTT.

The table lists this clone with a few counts. The J gene is TRBJ2-5, the V gene TRBV6-5; no clear D gene. TRBJ2-7 matches the DNA end more closely, so the J call is doubtful. The V gene's germline CDR1 is MNHEY and CDR2 SVGAGI. The CDR3 consists of 14 residues. In DNA, the CDR3 is TGTGCCAGCAGTCTTACCCGTAATCCCTACGAGCAGTACTTC. It yields the protein CASSLTRNPYEQYF.

This clone was detected only once. The chain carries TRBV2 and TRBJ1-6; maybe TRBD1 (6 bases). Germline-derived CDR1 and CDR2 are SNHLY and FYNNEI. The CDR3 loop spans 13 amino acids. Trimming pared 5 bases from V and 10 bases from J, leaving 12 bases between. CDR3 nucleotide sequence: TGTGCCAGCAGTCAAAGACAGGAGTCACCCCTCCACTTT. Its protein is CASSQRQESPLHF.

This chain connects TRBV28 to TRBJ1-5; 7 bases line up with TRBD1. CDR1 is MDHEN and CDR2 is SYDVKM in the germline V gene. Trimming took 4 bases from V and 0 from J; bases not matched to a gene: 9. CDR3 length equals 17 residues. CDR3 amino acids: CASSSLDRRYSNQPQHF. The CDR3, as DNA: TGTGCCAGCAGTTCATTGGACAGGCGTTATAGCAATCAGCCCCAGCATTTT.

This clone was seen once. CDR3 nucleotide sequence: TGTGCCAGCAGATCAGAGGTCGAGCAGTACTTC. Protein sequence: CASRSEVEQYF. The chain couples TRBV7-9 to TRBJ2-7; D is unclear. The ends were cut back, 6 bases at V and 6 bases at J, with 9 bases in the middle. This CDR3 spans 11 amino acids. Germline V CDR1 and CDR2: SEHNR, FQNEAQ (reference sequence). Full variable domain (remainder filled in from reference TRBV7-9 and TRBJ2-7): DTGVSQNPRHKITKRGQNVTFRCDPISEHNRLYWYRQTLGQGPEFLTYFQNEAQLEKSRLLSDRFSAERPKGSFSTLEIQRTEQGDSAMYLCASRSEVEQYFGPGTRLTVT.

The chain combines TRBV9 with TRBJ2-5, with D possibly matching TRBD2 (6 bases). Per the germline V gene, CDR1 is SGDLS and CDR2 is YYNGEE. This CDR3 spans 15 amino acids. V gave up 4 bases and J gave up 0 bases, with 13 bases separating them. The CDR3 protein is CASSIGTPNQETQYF. CDR3 DNA: TGTGCCAGCAGCATCGGGACTCCTAACCAAGAGACCCAGTACTTC.

This chain uses TRBV5-1 with TRBJ2-5, with D unclear. Germline-derived CDR1 and CDR2 are SGHRS and YFSETQ. The CDR3 consists of 13 residues. With 1 base removed from V and 3 bases from J, the gap between germline ends came to 7 bases. The CDR3 nucleotides read TGCGCCAGCAGCTTGACTACCGAAGAGACCCAGTACTTC. Protein product: CASSLTTEETQYF.

The chain carries TRBV9 and TRBJ1-4; 11 bases agree with TRBD1. V trimming: 3 bases; J trimming: 8 bases; junction bases outside the gene matches: 9. This CDR3 spans 16 amino acids. Germline-derived CDR1 and CDR2 are SGDLS and YYNGEE. CDR3: CASSGTGTGGGEKLFF. The CDR3 nucleotides read TGTGCCAGCAGCGGAACCGGGACAGGGGGTGGAGAAAAACTGTTTTTT.

This sequence joins TRBV7-2 and TRBJ2-7; weak D call: TRBD1 (5 bases). V lost 6 bases, J lost 5 bases, and 14 bases lay in between. CDR3 length equals 13 residues. Germline lookup yields CDR1 SGHTA and CDR2 FQGNSA. CDR3 amino acids: CASSLQGPNEQYF. The CDR3 nucleotides are TGTGCCAGCAGTCTCCAGGGTCCAAACGAGCAGTACTTC.

This chain links TRBV19 with TRBJ2-1; 9 bases fit TRBD1. CDR3 size: 16 residues. V shed 6 bases, J shed 0 bases, and the junction held 6 bases outside the gene matches. Per the germline V gene, CDR1 is LNHDA and CDR2 is SQIVND (reference sequence). The chain's CDR3 is CASRQGAGGSYNEQFF. The CDR3 bases are TGTGCCAGTAGACAGGGGGCAGGAGGCTCCTACAATGAGCAGTTCTTC.

V is TRBV4-2 and J is TRBJ1-1; D call uncertain. In germline, CDR1 is LGHNA, CDR2 YNFKEQ. There are 17 residues in the CDR3. The V gene lost 0 bases and the J gene lost 1 base, with 15 bases spanning the gap. CDR3 protein: CASSQDHTSTWNTEAFF. The CDR3 DNA sequence: TGTGCCAGCAGCCAAGATCATACGTCCACATGGAACACTGAAGCTTTCTTT.

The chain uses TRBV5-1 and TRBJ2-2, with D perhaps matching TRBD1 (5 bases). This CDR3 spans 16 amino acids. Germline CDR1 SGHRS, CDR2 YFSETQ. V lost 4 bases and J lost 1, with 14 bases in between. CDR3 DNA: TGCGCCAGCAGCCTTAAGACCACAGGGAACACCGGGGAGCTGTTTTTT. Translating gives CASSLKTTGNTGELFF.

This clone appeared once. The chain recombines TRBV30 with TRBJ1-1; no firm D call. This CDR3 region has 12 residues. The germline V and J ends were trimmed by 4 bases and 3 bases, with 9 bases remaining between them. The germline V gene has CDR1 GTSNPN and CDR2 SVGIG (reference sequence). The CDR3, as DNA: TGTGCCTGGACCCAGTCTGACACTGAAGCTTTCTTT. This codes for CAWTQSDTEAFF.

Only a few counts were recorded for this clone. The chain uses TRBV27 and TRBJ1-2; 9 positions match TRBD1. After removal of 5 bases from V and 2 bases from J, the junction contained 3 bases not matched to a gene. The CDR3 spans 14 residues. Germline CDR1 is MNHEY and CDR2 is SMNVEV (reference sequence). CDR3 residues: CASSTGTGNYGYTF. CDR3 nucleotides: TGTGCCAGCAGTACCGGGACAGGGAACTATGGCTACACCTTC.